A single sample gave rise to the 20 T cell receptor beta chains below, sequenced in a study of blood T cell repertoires in COVID-19. Clones were read by immunoSEQ multiplex PCR, and TCRdb kept only the in-frame ones, dropping some. Of more than 400,000 clones in the sample, roughly 88% were seen once. The sequenced sample was peripheral blood. These receptors all stem from a human donor in a cohort sampled during active COVID-19.

The chain carries TRBV9 and TRBJ2-7, with D uncertain. V lost 2 bases and J lost 6, with 12 bases in between. Germline CDR1 reads SGDLS; CDR2 reads YYNGEE. The CDR3 is made up of 13 amino acids. CDR3 residues: CASSVDVSGEQYF. The CDR3 nucleotides read TGTGCCAGCAGCGTTGACGTATCGGGCGAGCAGTACTTC.

The J gene is TRBJ2-4, the V gene TRBV19; 7 nucleotides line up with TRBD2. J gave up 8 bases and V 8 bases, and 6 bases lay outside the gene matches. Per germline, CDR1 LNHDA and CDR2 SQIVND (reference sequence). This CDR3 region has 12 residues. CDR3 amino acids: CASGEGVDIQYF. CDR3 coding DNA: TGTGCCAGTGGGGAGGGAGTAGACATTCAGTACTTC.

This clone was recorded many times. The V call is TRBV29-1, the J call TRBJ2-1; 12 bases fit TRBD2. Germline-derived CDR1 and CDR2 are SQVTM and ANQGSEA. The V gene end was trimmed by 6 bases and the J gene end by 8 bases; junction bases not matched to a gene: 8. This CDR3 region has 14 residues. In nucleotides, the CDR3 is TGCAGCGTGGCTCCGGGACTAGCGGGCGATGAGCAGTTCTTC. It is translated as CSVAPGLAGDEQFF.

This chain connects TRBV30 to TRBJ1-1; 7 bases map to TRBD1. Trimming took 3 bases from V and 0 from J; bases not matched to a gene: 4. The germline gives CDR1 GTSNPN, CDR2 SVGIG (reference sequence). There are 14 residues in the CDR3. The CDR3 protein is CAWRVQGLNTEAFF. The CDR3 nucleotides are TGTGCCTGGAGGGTACAGGGGTTGAACACTGAAGCTTTCTTT.

The V gene is TRBV5-4, the J gene TRBJ2-4; D possibly corresponds to TRBD1 (5 bases). Looked up from germline, CDR1 is SGHNT and CDR2 is YYREEE (reference sequence). V shed 2 bases and J shed 5 bases, with 14 bases lying between them. The CDR3 covers 15 residues. In DNA form, the CDR3 reads TGTGCCAGCAGCTTAGGTCGGCAGGGTCAAAACATTCAGTACTTC. It encodes CASSLGRQGQNIQYF.

The chain combines TRBV27 with TRBJ2-7, with TRBD1 identical over 9 bases. CDR1 is MNHEY and CDR2 is SMNVEV in the germline V gene (reference sequence). CDR3 length: 14 amino acids. V lost 4 bases and J lost 7; bases outside the gene matches: 8. In DNA form, the CDR3 reads TGTGCCAGCAGTTCCCGGGACAGGGATAAAGAGCAGTACTTC. It is translated as CASSSRDRDKEQYF.

V usage is TRBV27 and J usage is TRBJ1-6; 7 bases agree with TRBD1. The CDR3 totals 15 residues. V lost 6 bases, J lost 5 bases, and 7 bases stayed unmatched. The germline V gene encodes CDR1 MNHEY and CDR2 SMNVEV (reference sequence). The DNA of the CDR3 is TGTGCCAGCAGCCTTAGGGGGCAAGATAATTCACCCCTCCACTTT. It yields the protein CASSLRGQDNSPLHF.

The rearrangement uses TRBV7-2 and TRBJ2-1; no definite D call. The germline gives CDR1 SGHTA, CDR2 FQGNSA. The CDR3 sequence is 13 residues long. Trimming removed 1 base at V and 3 bases at J, with 4 bases between. The CDR3 loop is CASSLVRYNEQFF. The CDR3 nucleotides read TGTGCCAGCAGCTTAGTCCGCTACAATGAGCAGTTCTTC.

The chain links TRBV5-5 to TRBJ1-2, with 7 bases lining up with TRBD1. Germline loops: CDR1 SGHKS, CDR2 YYEKEE (reference sequence). This CDR3 has 15 amino acids. Trimming at V came to 0 bases and at J to 3 bases, leaving 5 bases not matched to a gene. The CDR3 reads CASSLDRRGDYGYTF. For the CDR3, the DNA is TGTGCCAGCAGCTTGGATCGCAGGGGGGACTATGGCTACACCTTC.

The rearrangement links TRBV15 to TRBJ1-2, with D uncertain. CDR3 size: 15 residues. Trimming took off 0 bases at V and 5 bases at J, with 13 bases between the two ends. In germline, CDR1 is LNHNV, CDR2 YYDKDF (reference sequence). Written as DNA, the CDR3 is TGTGCCACCAGCAGAGATGTAGCAGCGCTTTATGGCTACACCTTC. This translates into CATSRDVAALYGYTF.

The count of this clone is one. This sequence joins TRBV19 and TRBJ2-1; a weak D match, TRBD1 (6 bases). CDR1 and CDR2 from the germline V gene are LNHDA and SQIVND (reference sequence). The CDR3 is made up of 14 amino acids. V lost 3 bases to trimming and J lost 8 bases, with 14 bases between them. CDR3 nucleotide sequence: TGTGCCAGTAGTATGTTCAGGGGTATGGATGAGCAGTTCTTC. Amino acid sequence: CASSMFRGMDEQFF.

This chain joins TRBV10-1 and TRBJ2-1; TRBD1 matches at 11 bases. The CDR3 consists of 16 residues. Germline CDR1 reads WNHNN; CDR2 reads SYGVQD (reference sequence). V was pared by 4 bases and J by 0 bases, with 2 bases of the junction left unmatched. Here the CDR3 reads CASSGTGGRSYNEQFF. CDR3 nucleotide sequence: TGCGCCAGCAGTGGGACAGGGGGCCGCTCCTACAATGAGCAGTTCTTC.

CDR3 sequence reads: CASSVRPGGLGEQYF. In nucleotides, the CDR3 is TGTGCCAGCAGCGTCAGACCAGGAGGGCTTGGGGAGCAGTACTTC. V is TRBV9 and J is TRBJ2-7; D possibly corresponds to TRBD2 (6 bases). Germline V lookup: CDR1 SGDLS, CDR2 YYNGEE. Trimming removed 2 bases at V and 7 bases at J, with 19 bases between. This CDR3 is 15 amino acids long.

This sequence joins TRBV19 and TRBJ2-4; 9 nucleotides match TRBD2. After removal of 1 base from V and 5 bases from J, the junction contained 6 bases not matched to a gene. Germline assignment: CDR1 LNHDA and CDR2 SQIVND (reference sequence). This CDR3 spans 16 amino acids. CDR3 sequence reads: CASSIGAGGPENIQYF. CDR3 nucleotides: TGTGCCAGTAGTATAGGGGCGGGAGGGCCTGAAAACATTCAGTACTTC.

The chain combines TRBV6-4 with TRBJ2-7; weak D call: TRBD1 (7 bases). The V end was cut by 6 bases, the J end by 7 bases, with 16 bases between. The CDR3 consists of 13 residues. The germline V gene has CDR1 MRHNA and CDR2 SNTAGT. In DNA form, the CDR3 reads TGTGCCAGCAGCAACAGGGGTCGGGGGGAGCAGTACTTC. As protein: CASSNRGRGEQYF.

This clone was detected only a few times. This chain uses TRBV9 with TRBJ1-6; D uncertain. Deletions cut 0 bases from V and 8 bases from J, with 6 bases between. The CDR3 loop spans 13 amino acids. Germline V gene sequence: CDR1 SGDLS, CDR2 YYNGEE. DNA of the CDR3: TGTGCCAGCAGCGTAGCCGAGGATTCACCCCTCCACTTT. It specifies CASSVAEDSPLHF.

This sequence joins TRBV5-1 and TRBJ2-3; the match to TRBD2 covers 9 bases. Germline values: CDR1 SGHRS, CDR2 YFSETQ. This CDR3 is 14 amino acids long. V was pared by 4 bases and J by 4 bases, with 4 bases of the junction left unmatched. CDR3 region: CASSPGLAADTQYF. For the CDR3, the DNA is TGCGCCAGCAGCCCGGGACTAGCAGCAGATACGCAGTATTTT. Based on the CDR3 plus reference TRBV5-1 and TRBJ2-3, the full variable domain is KAGVTQTPRYLIKTRGQQVTLSCSPISGHRSVSWYQQTPGQGLQFLFEYFSETQRNKGNFPGRFSGRQFSNSRSEMNVSTLELGDSALYLCASSPGLAADTQYFGPGTRLTVL.

This chain joins TRBV7-3 and TRBJ2-5, with a weak D call TRBD2 (6 bases). V gave up 0 bases and J gave up 7 bases, with 24 bases separating them. The CDR3 runs 18 residues. The germline V gene has CDR1 SGHTA and CDR2 FQGTGA. CDR3: CASSLTVGGTPGLGTQYF. In DNA, the CDR3 is TGTGCCAGCAGCTTAACGGTTGGGGGGACCCCCGGCTTGGGGACCCAGTACTTC. The whole variable domain, filled in from reference TRBV7-3 and TRBJ2-5, reads GAGVSQTPSNKVTEKGKYVELRCDPISGHTALYWYRQSLGQGPEFLIYFQGTGAADDSGLPNDRFFAVRPEGSVSTLKIQRTERGDSAVYLCASSLTVGGTPGLGTQYFGPGTRLLVL.

The rearrangement joins TRBV28 to TRBJ1-3; 12 nucleotides match TRBD1. CDR1 and CDR2 from the germline V gene are MDHEN and SYDVKM. Germline trimming cut 6 bases from V and 7 bases from J; bases unmatched to any gene: 4. The CDR3 length is 14 residues. CDR3 region: CASSGTGGRNTIYF. For the CDR3, the DNA is TGTGCCAGCAGCGGGACAGGGGGCCGGAACACCATATATTTT.

This clone was detected only a few times. This chain links TRBV5-1 with TRBJ2-1; 11 bases line up with TRBD2. This CDR3 region has 15 residues. The V and J ends lost 4 bases and 7 bases, in that order; junction bases with no gene match: 7. The germline V gene encodes CDR1 SGHRS and CDR2 YFSETQ. The CDR3 bases are TGCGCCAGCAGCCCGCTAGCGGGAGGTACTAATGAGCAGTTCTTC. This sequence encodes CASSPLAGGTNEQFF.